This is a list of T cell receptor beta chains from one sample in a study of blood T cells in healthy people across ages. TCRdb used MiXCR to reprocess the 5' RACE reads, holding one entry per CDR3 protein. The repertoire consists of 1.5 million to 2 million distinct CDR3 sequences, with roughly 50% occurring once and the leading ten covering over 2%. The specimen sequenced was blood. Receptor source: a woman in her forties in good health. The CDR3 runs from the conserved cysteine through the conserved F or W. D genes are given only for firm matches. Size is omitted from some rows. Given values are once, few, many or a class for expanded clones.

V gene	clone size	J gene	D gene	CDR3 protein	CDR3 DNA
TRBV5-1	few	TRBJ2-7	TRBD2	CASSGLAGTYEQYF	TGCGCCAGCAGCGGACTAGCGGGGACCTACGAGCAGTACTTC
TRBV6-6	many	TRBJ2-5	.	CASSYSGRQETQYF	TGTGCCAGCAGTTATTCGGGAAGACAAGAGACCCAGTACTTC
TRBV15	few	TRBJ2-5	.	CATSVVTTGEQYF	TGTGCCACCAGCGTCGTAACGACGGGAGAGCAGTACTTC
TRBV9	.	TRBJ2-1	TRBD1	CASSPEEGQGAHNEQFF	TGTGCCAGCAGCCCCGAGGAGGGACAGGGCGCACACAATGAGCAGTTCTTC
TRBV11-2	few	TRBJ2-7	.	CASSLDPRTGSYEQYF	TGTGCCAGCAGCTTAGATCCCCGGACTGGCTCCTACGAGCAGTACTTC
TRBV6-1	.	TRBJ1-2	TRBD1	CASRGQGARANYGYTF	TGTGCCAGCAGAGGACAGGGGGCCCGAGCTAACTATGGCTACACCTTC
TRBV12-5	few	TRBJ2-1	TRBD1	CASSVGRGHDEQFF	TGTGCTAGTTCCGTCGGCAGGGGGCATGATGAGCAGTTCTTC
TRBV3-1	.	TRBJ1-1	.	CASSHGRIEAFF	TGTGCCAGCAGTCATGGACGGATTGAAGCTTTCTTT
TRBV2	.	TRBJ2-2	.	CASSGDNVLFF	TGTGCCAGCAGTGGGGACAACGTGCTGTTTTTT
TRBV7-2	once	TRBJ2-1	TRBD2	CASSRPGLASFRFF	TGTGCCAGCAGCCGGCCGGGACTAGCTTCTTTTCGGTTCTTC
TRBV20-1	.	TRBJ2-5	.	CSVTVQETQYF	TGCAGTGTGACTGTACAAGAGACCCAGTACTTC
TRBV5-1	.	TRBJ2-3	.	CASSLPGNRGTDTQYF	TGCGCCAGCAGCCTCCCAGGGAATAGGGGCACAGATACGCAGTATTTT
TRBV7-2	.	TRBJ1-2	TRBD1	CASSLEGALGYTF	TGTGCCAGCAGCTTAGAGGGGGCGCTCGGCTACACCTTC
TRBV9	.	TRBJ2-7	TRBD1	CASSVASGTGDEQYF	TGTGCCAGCAGCGTAGCTTCAGGGACAGGGGACGAGCAGTACTTC
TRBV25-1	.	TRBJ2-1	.	CASSVLGNGQFF	TGTGCCAGCAGCGTACTGGGGAATGGGCAGTTCTTC
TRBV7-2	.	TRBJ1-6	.	CASTNLLISPLHF	TGTGCCAGCACCAACCTCCTTATTTCACCCCTCCACTTT
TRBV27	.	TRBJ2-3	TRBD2	CASSGGVKGTDTQYF	TGTGCCAGCAGTGGGGGGGTTAAGGGCACAGATACGCAGTATTTT
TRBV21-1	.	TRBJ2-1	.	CASSILGRGLAGGRERYNEQFF	TGTGCCAGCAGCATTTTAGGCAGGGGACTAGCGGGGGGTCGGGAGCGTTACAATGAGCAGTTCTTC
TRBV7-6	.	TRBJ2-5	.	CASSLVTDQETQYF	TGTGCCAGCAGCTTAGTGACCGACCAAGAGACCCAGTACTTC
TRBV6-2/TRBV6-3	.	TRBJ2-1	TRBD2	CASSFSGGPPYNEQFF	TGTGCCAGCAGTTTTAGCGGGGGGCCCCCCTACAATGAGCAGTTCTTC
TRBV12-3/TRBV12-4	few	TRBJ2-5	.	CASSLFFGSGRETQYF	.
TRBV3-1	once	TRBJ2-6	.	CASSQGLPQGRGSGANVLTF	TGTGCCAGCAGCCAAGGACTCCCACAGGGTAGGGGGTCTGGGGCCAACGTCCTGACTTTC
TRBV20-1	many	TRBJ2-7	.	CSGTPDGMRNEQYF	TGCAGTGGCACACCGGACGGGATGAGGAACGAGCAGTACTTC
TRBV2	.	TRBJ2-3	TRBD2	CASSGIAGYSTDTQYF	TGTGCCAGCAGTGGGATAGCGGGATATAGCACAGATACGCAGTATTTT
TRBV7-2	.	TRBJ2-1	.	CASSWPVSYNEQFF	TGTGCCAGCAGCTGGCCAGTTTCCTACAATGAGCAGTTCTTC
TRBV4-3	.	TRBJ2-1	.	CASSQDRGLSSYNGQFF	TGCGCCAGCAGCCAAGATAGGGGACTCAGCTCCTACAATGGGCAGTTCTTC
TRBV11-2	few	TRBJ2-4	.	CASSFPLAKNIQYF	TGTGCCAGCAGCTTCCCATTAGCCAAAAACATTCAGTACTTC
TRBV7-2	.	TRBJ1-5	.	CASSKDSYQPQHF	TGTGCCAGCAGCAAGGACTCCTATCAGCCCCAGCATTTT
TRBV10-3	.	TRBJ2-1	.	CAISGGTSYNEQFF	TGTGCCATCAGTGGGGGAACGTCCTACAATGAGCAGTTCTTC
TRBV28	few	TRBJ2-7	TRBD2	CASSFFIRTSGGSSYEQYF	TGTGCCAGCAGTTTCTTCATACGGACTAGCGGGGGGAGCTCCTACGAGCAGTACTTC
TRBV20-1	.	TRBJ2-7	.	CSASLGLSEEQYF	TGCAGTGCTTCGCTGGGACTCAGCGAGGAGCAGTACTTC
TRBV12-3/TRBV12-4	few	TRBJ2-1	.	CASLNAWNNEQFF	TGTGCCAGCTTAAACGCGTGGAACAATGAGCAGTTCTTC
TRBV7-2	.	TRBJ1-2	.	CASSSPGRRLGYTF	TGTGCCAGCAGCTCCCCGGGTCGCCGGCTTGGCTACACCTTC